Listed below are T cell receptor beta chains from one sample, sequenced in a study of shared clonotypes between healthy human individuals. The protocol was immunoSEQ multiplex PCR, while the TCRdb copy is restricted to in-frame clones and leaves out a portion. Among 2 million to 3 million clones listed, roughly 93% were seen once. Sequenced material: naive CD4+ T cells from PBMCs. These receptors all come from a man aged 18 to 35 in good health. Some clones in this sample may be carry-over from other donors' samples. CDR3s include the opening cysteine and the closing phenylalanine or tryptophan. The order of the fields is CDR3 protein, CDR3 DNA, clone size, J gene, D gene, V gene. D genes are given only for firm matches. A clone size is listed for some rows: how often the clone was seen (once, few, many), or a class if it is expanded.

CDR3aa: CASSYGTSQADTQYF; CDR3nt: TGTGCCAGCAGCTACGGGACTAGCCAAGCAGACACGCAGTATTTT; abundance: -; j_gene: TRBJ2-3; d_gene: TRBD2; v_gene: TRBV7-9
CDR3aa: CASSLVTSGSSINEQFF; CDR3nt: TGCGCCAGCAGCTTGGTGACTAGCGGGAGTTCAATAAATGAGCAGTTCTTC; abundance: -; j_gene: TRBJ2-1; d_gene: TRBD2; v_gene: TRBV5-1
CDR3aa: CASSPPTKETQYF; CDR3nt: TGTGCCAGCTCACCACCAACTAAAGAGACCCAGTACTTC; abundance: -; j_gene: TRBJ2-5; d_gene: -; v_gene: TRBV18
CDR3aa: CASSPFTGTNYNEQFF; CDR3nt: TGTGCCAGCAGCCCTTTTACCGGGACAAACTACAATGAGCAGTTCTTC; abundance: -; j_gene: TRBJ2-1; d_gene: -; v_gene: TRBV11-2
CDR3aa: CASSQGPLGASYEQYF; CDR3nt: TGTGCCAGCAGCCAAGGCCCCCTTGGGGCGTCCTACGAGCAGTACTTC; abundance: -; j_gene: TRBJ2-7; d_gene: -; v_gene: TRBV4-2
CDR3aa: CASSDSMAASNF; CDR3nt: TGTGCCAGCAGTGATTCTATGGCAGCGAGTAATTTT; abundance: -; j_gene: TRBJ1-3; d_gene: -; v_gene: TRBV2
CDR3aa: CASSPRLAGDNTDTQYF; CDR3nt: TGTGCCAGCAGCCCACGACTAGCGGGAGATAACACAGATACGCAGTATTTT; abundance: -; j_gene: TRBJ2-3; d_gene: TRBD2; v_gene: TRBV7-8
CDR3aa: CASSQGLSGQYF; CDR3nt: TGTGCCAGCAGTCAGGGACTTTCGGGTCAGTACTTC; abundance: once; j_gene: TRBJ2-7; d_gene: -; v_gene: TRBV27
CDR3aa: CASRGAEGGTDTQYF; CDR3nt: TGTGCCTCCCGAGGGGCGGAGGGGGGCACAGATACGCAGTATTTT; abundance: -; j_gene: TRBJ2-3; d_gene: -; v_gene: TRBV10-3
CDR3aa: CASSYSSQRGDETQYF; CDR3nt: TGTGCCAGCAGTTACTCTTCCCAACGGGGAGATGAGACCCAGTACTTC; abundance: -; j_gene: TRBJ2-5; d_gene: -; v_gene: TRBV6-5
CDR3aa: CASSFWASRSYEQYF; CDR3nt: TGTGCCAGCAGTTTTTGGGCGTCGCGCTCCTACGAGCAGTACTTC; abundance: -; j_gene: TRBJ2-7; d_gene: -; v_gene: TRBV28
CDR3aa: CASFSTAGEGYTF; CDR3nt: TGTGCCAGTTTCTCGACGGCCGGGGAAGGCTACACCTTC; abundance: -; j_gene: TRBJ1-2; d_gene: -; v_gene: TRBV6-5
CDR3aa: CASSPTRTSASTDTQYF; CDR3nt: TGTGCCAGCAGCCCTACCCGGACTAGCGCCAGCACAGATACGCAGTATTTT; abundance: -; j_gene: TRBJ2-3; d_gene: TRBD2; v_gene: TRBV7-8
CDR3aa: CASSTGKTNTGELFF; CDR3nt: TGTGCCAGTAGTACAGGGAAAACGAACACCGGGGAGCTGTTTTTT; abundance: -; j_gene: TRBJ2-2; d_gene: -; v_gene: TRBV19
CDR3aa: CASSSDNYGYTF; CDR3nt: TGTGCCAGCAGCTCTGACAACTATGGCTACACCTTC; abundance: once; j_gene: TRBJ1-2; d_gene: -; v_gene: TRBV5-6
CDR3aa: CAWSVPSGQDEQYF; CDR3nt: TGTGCCTGGAGTGTACCTAGCGGGCAGGACGAGCAGTACTTC; abundance: -; j_gene: TRBJ2-7; d_gene: TRBD2; v_gene: TRBV30
CDR3aa: CASSPRTSGVSYNEQFF; CDR3nt: TGTGCCAGCAGTCCACGGACTAGCGGGGTTTCCTACAATGAGCAGTTCTTC; abundance: -; j_gene: TRBJ2-1; d_gene: TRBD2; v_gene: TRBV27
CDR3aa: CASRPFTGGVGTGELFF; CDR3nt: TGTGCCAGCCGCCCCTTTACGGGGGGGGTCGGCACCGGGGAGCTGTTTTTT; abundance: -; j_gene: TRBJ2-2; d_gene: TRBD2; v_gene: TRBV5-4
CDR3aa: CASSLVPTGTQPQHF; CDR3nt: TGTGCCAGCAGCTTAGTCCCGACAGGGACTCAGCCCCAGCATTTT; abundance: -; j_gene: TRBJ1-5; d_gene: TRBD1; v_gene: TRBV7-2
CDR3aa: CASSETGQGPYEQYF; CDR3nt: TGTGCCAGCAGCGAGACGGGACAGGGGCCTTACGAGCAGTACTTC; abundance: once; j_gene: TRBJ2-7; d_gene: TRBD1; v_gene: TRBV6-6
CDR3aa: CASSYTGTGVGDTQYF; CDR3nt: TGCGCCAGCAGCTATACCGGGACAGGGGTTGGAGATACGCAGTATTTT; abundance: -; j_gene: TRBJ2-3; d_gene: TRBD1; v_gene: TRBV5-1
CDR3aa: CASSLGDNSPLHF; CDR3nt: TGTGCCAGCAGCTTAGGTGATAATTCACCCCTCCACTTT; abundance: -; j_gene: TRBJ1-6; d_gene: -; v_gene: TRBV7-2
CDR3aa: CASSLDRGNQPQHF; CDR3nt: TGTGCCAGCAGCTTGGACAGGGGAAATCAGCCCCAGCATTTT; abundance: -; j_gene: TRBJ1-5; d_gene: TRBD1; v_gene: TRBV5-4
CDR3aa: CASSKPGTGGNTIYF; CDR3nt: TGTGCCAGCAGTAAACCCGGGACCGGTGGAAACACCATATATTTT; abundance: -; j_gene: TRBJ1-3; d_gene: -; v_gene: TRBV6-5
CDR3aa: CSVVYGGGSYNEQFF; CDR3nt: TGCAGCGTAGTTTATGGGGGGGGTTCCTACAATGAGCAGTTCTTC; abundance: -; j_gene: TRBJ2-1; d_gene: TRBD2; v_gene: TRBV29-1
CDR3aa: CASSWEPARNEQFF; CDR3nt: TGTGCCAGCAGTTGGGAGCCCGCGAGGAATGAGCAGTTCTTC; abundance: -; j_gene: TRBJ2-1; d_gene: -; v_gene: TRBV27
CDR3aa: CASSRTQSGAEAFF; CDR3nt: TGTGCCAGCTCACGCACTCAATCCGGAGCTGAAGCTTTCTTT; abundance: -; j_gene: TRBJ1-1; d_gene: -; v_gene: TRBV18
CDR3aa: CASSLQGTAYEQYF; CDR3nt: TGCGCCAGCAGCTTACAGGGTACTGCCTACGAGCAGTACTTC; abundance: -; j_gene: TRBJ2-7; d_gene: -; v_gene: TRBV5-1
CDR3aa: CASSLSDAPQHF; CDR3nt: TGTGCCAGCAGTTTATCTGACGCCCCCCAGCATTTT; abundance: -; j_gene: TRBJ1-5; d_gene: -; v_gene: TRBV28
CDR3aa: CASSLDTDTQYF; CDR3nt: TGTGCCAGCAGCTTAGATACTGATACGCAGTATTTT; abundance: -; j_gene: TRBJ2-3; d_gene: -; v_gene: TRBV7-9
CDR3aa: CAWSVAGAQTQYF; CDR3nt: TGTGCCTGGAGTGTAGCGGGGGCACAGACCCAGTACTTC; abundance: -; j_gene: TRBJ2-5; d_gene: TRBD2; v_gene: TRBV30
CDR3aa: CASRSLVGGTIYEQYF; CDR3nt: TGTGCCAGCAGAAGCCTCGTGGGCGGGACAATCTACGAGCAGTACTTC; abundance: -; j_gene: TRBJ2-7; d_gene: -; v_gene: TRBV27
CDR3aa: CASSPPSSYEQYF; CDR3nt: TGTGCCAGCAGTCCCCCGAGCTCCTACGAGCAGTACTTC; abundance: -; j_gene: TRBJ2-7; d_gene: -; v_gene: TRBV6-6
CDR3aa: CASRTGTLNTGELFF; CDR3nt: TGTGCCAGCAGAACCGGGACACTGAACACCGGGGAGCTGTTTTTT; abundance: -; j_gene: TRBJ2-2; d_gene: -; v_gene: TRBV6-1
CDR3aa: CATQGSEQYF; CDR3nt: TGTGCCACGCAGGGGAGCGAGCAGTACTTC; abundance: -; j_gene: TRBJ2-7; d_gene: -; v_gene: TRBV28
CDR3aa: CASSWTGNAGELFF; CDR3nt: TGTGCCAGCAGCTGGACAGGGAATGCCGGGGAGCTGTTTTTT; abundance: -; j_gene: TRBJ2-2; d_gene: TRBD1; v_gene: TRBV6-1
CDR3aa: CASSFGTPTGELFF; CDR3nt: TGTGCCAGCAGCTTTGGGACCCCAACCGGGGAGCTGTTTTTT; abundance: -; j_gene: TRBJ2-2; d_gene: -; v_gene: TRBV7-9
CDR3aa: CASSVGPGGQTGELFF; CDR3nt: TGTGCCAGCAGCGTAGGACCCGGAGGGCAGACCGGGGAGCTGTTTTTT; abundance: -; j_gene: TRBJ2-2; d_gene: -; v_gene: TRBV9
CDR3aa: CASSLGTSGRGEQYF; CDR3nt: TGTGCCAGCAGCTTAGGGACTAGCGGGAGGGGCGAGCAGTACTTC; abundance: -; j_gene: TRBJ2-7; d_gene: TRBD2; v_gene: TRBV7-3
CDR3aa: CASSERQGASGPEAFF; CDR3nt: TGTGCCAGCTCAGAAAGACAGGGGGCCTCGGGGCCTGAAGCTTTCTTT; abundance: -; j_gene: TRBJ1-1; d_gene: TRBD1; v_gene: TRBV18
CDR3aa: CASSLTGWDTEAFF; CDR3nt: TGTGCCAGCAGTTTAACAGGGTGGGACACTGAAGCTTTCTTT; abundance: -; j_gene: TRBJ1-1; d_gene: -; v_gene: TRBV28
CDR3aa: CASSLTAAGDGYTF; CDR3nt: TGTGCCAGCAGCTTAACTGCGGCGGGCGATGGCTACACCTTC; abundance: -; j_gene: TRBJ1-2; d_gene: -; v_gene: TRBV7-3
CDR3aa: CASSFQGLGANVLTF; CDR3nt: TGTGCCAGCAGTTTCCAGGGGCTCGGGGCCAACGTCCTGACTTTC; abundance: -; j_gene: TRBJ2-6; d_gene: -; v_gene: TRBV28
CDR3aa: CASSEYRTGTSHEKLFF; CDR3nt: TGTGCCAGCAGTGAATATAGGACAGGGACTTCCCACGAAAAACTGTTTTTT; abundance: -; j_gene: TRBJ1-4; d_gene: TRBD1; v_gene: TRBV25-1
CDR3aa: CASSQSPLGTSNEQFF; CDR3nt: TGCGCCAGCAGCCAAAGCCCCCTCGGGACTAGCAATGAGCAGTTCTTC; abundance: -; j_gene: TRBJ2-1; d_gene: TRBD2; v_gene: TRBV4-3
CDR3aa: CASMFRDRGVLGYTF; CDR3nt: TGTGCCAGCATGTTTCGGGACAGGGGGGTTCTTGGCTACACCTTC; abundance: -; j_gene: TRBJ1-2; d_gene: TRBD1; v_gene: TRBV28
CDR3aa: CAISELEGPRNGYTF; CDR3nt: TGTGCCATCAGTGAGTTAGAGGGCCCGAGGAATGGCTACACCTTC; abundance: -; j_gene: TRBJ1-2; d_gene: -; v_gene: TRBV10-3
CDR3aa: CASSIGRGVSGYTF; CDR3nt: TGTGCCAGTAGTATTGGCAGGGGAGTGTCGGGCTACACCTTC; abundance: -; j_gene: TRBJ1-2; d_gene: -; v_gene: TRBV19
CDR3aa: CASSQLSHEQYF; CDR3nt: TGTGCCAGCAGCCAACTCTCCCACGAGCAGTACTTC; abundance: few; j_gene: TRBJ2-7; d_gene: -; v_gene: TRBV14
CDR3aa: CSVEGSRGNTIYF; CDR3nt: TGCAGCGTTGAAGGGAGTCGTGGAAACACCATATATTTT; abundance: -; j_gene: TRBJ1-3; d_gene: -; v_gene: TRBV29-1
CDR3aa: CASSPLAGDSYNEQFF; CDR3nt: TGTGCCAGCAGCCCACTAGCGGGTGACTCCTACAATGAGCAGTTCTTC; abundance: -; j_gene: TRBJ2-1; d_gene: TRBD2; v_gene: TRBV7-8
CDR3aa: CASSPLEKGGNTIYF; CDR3nt: TGTGCCAGCTCACCACTGGAGAAAGGGGGAAACACCATATATTTT; abundance: -; j_gene: TRBJ1-3; d_gene: -; v_gene: TRBV18
CDR3aa: CASSLGLGRRVYEQYF; CDR3nt: TGTGCCAGCAGCTTAGGCCTGGGTAGGCGTGTTTACGAGCAGTACTTC; abundance: -; j_gene: TRBJ2-7; d_gene: -; v_gene: TRBV13
CDR3aa: CASSFIAGGPTDTQYF; CDR3nt: TGCGCCAGCAGCTTTATAGCGGGAGGCCCCACAGATACGCAGTATTTT; abundance: -; j_gene: TRBJ2-3; d_gene: TRBD2; v_gene: TRBV5-1
CDR3aa: CASRSSGTEQFF; CDR3nt: TGTGCCAGCAGGTCGTCCGGGACAGAGCAGTTCTTC; abundance: -; j_gene: TRBJ2-1; d_gene: -; v_gene: TRBV11-2
CDR3aa: CASSQAIGTWETQYF; CDR3nt: TGCGCCAGCAGCCAAGCAATCGGGACCTGGGAGACCCAGTACTTC; abundance: -; j_gene: TRBJ2-5; d_gene: -; v_gene: TRBV4-3
CDR3aa: CASRGVISGNTIYF; CDR3nt: TGTGCCAGCAGAGGAGTTATCTCTGGAAACACCATATATTTT; abundance: -; j_gene: TRBJ1-3; d_gene: -; v_gene: TRBV6-5
CDR3aa: CASSQDPRQIEAFF; CDR3nt: TGCGCCAGCAGCCAAGACCCCAGACAGATTGAAGCTTTCTTT; abundance: few; j_gene: TRBJ1-1; d_gene: -; v_gene: TRBV4-1
CDR3aa: CASSLGDEQFF; CDR3nt: TGTGCCAGCAGCTTAGGGGACGAGCAGTTCTTC; abundance: -; j_gene: TRBJ2-1; d_gene: -; v_gene: TRBV7-3
CDR3aa: CASSFGGSNSPLHF; CDR3nt: TGCGCCAGCAGCTTCGGGGGATCTAATTCACCCCTCCACTTT; abundance: -; j_gene: TRBJ1-6; d_gene: -; v_gene: TRBV5-1